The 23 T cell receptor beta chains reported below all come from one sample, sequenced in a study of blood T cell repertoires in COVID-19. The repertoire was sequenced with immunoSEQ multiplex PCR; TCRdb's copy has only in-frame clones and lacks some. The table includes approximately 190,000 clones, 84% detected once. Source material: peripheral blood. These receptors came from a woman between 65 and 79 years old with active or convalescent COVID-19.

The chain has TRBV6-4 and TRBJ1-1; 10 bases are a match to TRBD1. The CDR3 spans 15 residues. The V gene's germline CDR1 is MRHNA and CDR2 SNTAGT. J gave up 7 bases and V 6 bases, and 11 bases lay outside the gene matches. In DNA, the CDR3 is TGTGCCAGCAGCAAGACAGGGGGCGCAGGTGATGAAGCTTTCTTT. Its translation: CASSKTGGAGDEAFF.

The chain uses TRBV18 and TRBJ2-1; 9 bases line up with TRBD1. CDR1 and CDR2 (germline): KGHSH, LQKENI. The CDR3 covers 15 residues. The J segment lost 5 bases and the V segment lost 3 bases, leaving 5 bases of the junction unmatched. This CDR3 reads CASSPNRGRDNEQFF. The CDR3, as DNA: TGTGCCAGCTCACCGAACAGGGGGCGCGACAATGAGCAGTTCTTC.

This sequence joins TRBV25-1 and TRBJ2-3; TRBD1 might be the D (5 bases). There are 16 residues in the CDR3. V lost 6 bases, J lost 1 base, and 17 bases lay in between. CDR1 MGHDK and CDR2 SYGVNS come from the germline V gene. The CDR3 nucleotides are TGTGCCAGCAGCGGACACATCTTTTACGGCACAGATACGCAGTATTTT. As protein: CASSGHIFYGTDTQYF. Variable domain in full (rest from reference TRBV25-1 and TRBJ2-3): EADIYQTPRYLVIGTGKKITLECSQTMGHDKMYWYQQDPGMELHLIHYSYGVNSTEKGDLSSESTVSRIRTEHFPLTLESARPSHTSQYLCASSGHIFYGTDTQYFGPGTRLTVL.

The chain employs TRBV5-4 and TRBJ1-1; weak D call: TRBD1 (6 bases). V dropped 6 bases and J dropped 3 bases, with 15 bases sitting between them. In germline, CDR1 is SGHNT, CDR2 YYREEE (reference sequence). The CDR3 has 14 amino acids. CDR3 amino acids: CASTRGAGDTEAFF. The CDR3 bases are TGTGCCAGCACCCGGGGGGCAGGGGACACTGAAGCTTTCTTT. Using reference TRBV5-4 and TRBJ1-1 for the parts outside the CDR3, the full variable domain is ETGVTQSPTHLIKTRGQQVTLRCSSQSGHNTVSWYQQALGQGPQFIFQYYREEENGRGNFPPRFSGLQFPNYSSELNVNALELDDSALYLCASTRGAGDTEAFFGQGTRLTVV.

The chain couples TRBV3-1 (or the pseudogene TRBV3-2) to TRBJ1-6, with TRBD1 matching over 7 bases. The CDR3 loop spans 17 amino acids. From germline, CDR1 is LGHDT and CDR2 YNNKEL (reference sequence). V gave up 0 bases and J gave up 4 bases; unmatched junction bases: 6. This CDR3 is CASSQETGRTYNSPLHF. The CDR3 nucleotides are TGTGCCAGCAGCCAAGAGACAGGGCGGACGTATAATTCACCCCTCCACTTT.

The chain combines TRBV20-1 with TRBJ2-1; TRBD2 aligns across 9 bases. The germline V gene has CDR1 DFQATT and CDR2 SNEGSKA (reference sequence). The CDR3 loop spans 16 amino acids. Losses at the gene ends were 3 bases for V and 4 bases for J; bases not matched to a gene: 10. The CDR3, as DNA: TGCAGTGCTAGTCCCCTGAGCGGGGGGTGGTACAATGAGCAGTTCTTC. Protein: CSASPLSGGWYNEQFF.

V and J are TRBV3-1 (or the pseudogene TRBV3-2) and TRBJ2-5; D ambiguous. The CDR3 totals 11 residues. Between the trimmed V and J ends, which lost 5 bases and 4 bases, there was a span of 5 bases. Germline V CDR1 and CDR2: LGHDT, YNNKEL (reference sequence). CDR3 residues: CASSIAETQYF. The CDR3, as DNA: TGTGCCAGCAGCATAGCAGAGACCCAGTACTTC.

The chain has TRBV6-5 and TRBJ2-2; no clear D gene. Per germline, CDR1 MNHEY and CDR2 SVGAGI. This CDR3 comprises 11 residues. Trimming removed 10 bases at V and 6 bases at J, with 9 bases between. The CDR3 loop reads CATYASGELFF. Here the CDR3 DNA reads TGTGCCACCTACGCTTCCGGGGAGCTGTTTTTT.

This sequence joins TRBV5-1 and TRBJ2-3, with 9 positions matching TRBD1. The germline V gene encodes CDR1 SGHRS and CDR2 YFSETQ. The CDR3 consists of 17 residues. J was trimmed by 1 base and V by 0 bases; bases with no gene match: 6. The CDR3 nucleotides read TGCGCCAGCAGCTTGGGACAGGGGGTCCCAGGCACAGATACGCAGTATTTT. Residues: CASSLGQGVPGTDTQYF.

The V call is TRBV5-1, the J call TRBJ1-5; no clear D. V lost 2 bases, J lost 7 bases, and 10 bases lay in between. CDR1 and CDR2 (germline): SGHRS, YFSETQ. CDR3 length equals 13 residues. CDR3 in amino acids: CASSFGVGQPQHF. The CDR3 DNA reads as TGCGCCAGCAGCTTCGGGGTGGGACAGCCCCAGCATTTT.

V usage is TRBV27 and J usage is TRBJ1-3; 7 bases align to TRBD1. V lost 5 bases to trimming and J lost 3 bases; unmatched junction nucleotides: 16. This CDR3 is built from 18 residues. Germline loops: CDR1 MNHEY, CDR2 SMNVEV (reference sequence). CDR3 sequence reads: CASSLDRPSRGLGNTIYF. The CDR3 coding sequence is TGTGCCAGCAGTCTCGATCGACCCTCAAGGGGGCTTGGAAACACCATATATTTT.

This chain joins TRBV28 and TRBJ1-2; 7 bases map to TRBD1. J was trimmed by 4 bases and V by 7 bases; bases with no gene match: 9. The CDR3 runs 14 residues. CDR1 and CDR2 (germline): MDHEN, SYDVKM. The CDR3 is CASNINRGLYGYTF. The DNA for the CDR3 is TGTGCCAGCAACATAAACAGGGGACTCTATGGCTACACCTTC.

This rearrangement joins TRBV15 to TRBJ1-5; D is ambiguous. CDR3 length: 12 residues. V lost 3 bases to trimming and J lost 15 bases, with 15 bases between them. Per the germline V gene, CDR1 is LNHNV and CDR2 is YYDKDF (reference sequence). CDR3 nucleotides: TGTGCCACCAGCAGCAGTGCGGGGTCCGGGCATTTT. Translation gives CATSSSAGSGHF.

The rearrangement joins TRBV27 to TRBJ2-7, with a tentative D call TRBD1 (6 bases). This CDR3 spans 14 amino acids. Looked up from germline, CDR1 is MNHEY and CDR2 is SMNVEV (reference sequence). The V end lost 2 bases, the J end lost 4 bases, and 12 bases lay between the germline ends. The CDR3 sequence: CASSLKPRGYEQYF. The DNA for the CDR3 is TGTGCCAGCAGTTTAAAACCAAGGGGGTACGAGCAGTACTTC.

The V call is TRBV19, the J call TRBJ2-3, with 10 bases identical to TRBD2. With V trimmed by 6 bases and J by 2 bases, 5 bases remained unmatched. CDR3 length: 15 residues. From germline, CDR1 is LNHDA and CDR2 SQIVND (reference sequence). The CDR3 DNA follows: TGTGCCAGTAGACAAGCGGGAGGGACCACAGATACGCAGTATTTT. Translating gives CASRQAGGTTDTQYF.

The CDR3 loop is CASSQNGGRYNEQFF. DNA of the CDR3: TGTGCCAGCAGCCAAAACGGTGGCAGGTACAATGAGCAGTTCTTC. The genes are TRBV3-1 (or the pseudogene TRBV3-2) and TRBJ2-1, with no clear D. Trimming shortened V by 2 bases and J by 4 bases, and 12 bases separated the two germline ends. This CDR3 is built from 15 residues. CDR1 and CDR2 (germline): LGHDT, YNNKEL (reference sequence).

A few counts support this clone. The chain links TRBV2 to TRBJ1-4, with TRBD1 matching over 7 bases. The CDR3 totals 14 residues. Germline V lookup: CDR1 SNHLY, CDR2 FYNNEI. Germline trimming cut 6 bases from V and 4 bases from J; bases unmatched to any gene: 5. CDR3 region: CASRGDSNNEKLFF. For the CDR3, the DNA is TGTGCCAGCAGGGGGGACAGTAATAATGAAAAACTGTTTTTT.

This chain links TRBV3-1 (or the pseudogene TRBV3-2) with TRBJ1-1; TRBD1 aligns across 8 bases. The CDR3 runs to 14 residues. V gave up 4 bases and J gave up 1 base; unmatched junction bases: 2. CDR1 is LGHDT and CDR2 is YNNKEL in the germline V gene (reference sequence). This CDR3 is CASSPTGENTEAFF. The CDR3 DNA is TGTGCCAGCAGCCCGACAGGGGAGAACACTGAAGCTTTCTTT.

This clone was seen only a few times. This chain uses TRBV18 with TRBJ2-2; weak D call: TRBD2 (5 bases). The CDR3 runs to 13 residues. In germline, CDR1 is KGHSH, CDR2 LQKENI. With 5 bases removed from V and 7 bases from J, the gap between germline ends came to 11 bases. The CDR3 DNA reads TGTGCCAGCTCAACACTCGGGGACGGGGAGCTGTTTTTT. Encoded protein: CASSTLGDGELFF.

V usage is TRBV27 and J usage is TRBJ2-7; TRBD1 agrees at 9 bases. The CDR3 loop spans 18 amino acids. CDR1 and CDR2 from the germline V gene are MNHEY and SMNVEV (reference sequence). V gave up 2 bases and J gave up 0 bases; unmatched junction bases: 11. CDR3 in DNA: TGTGCCAGCAGTTTACGCCTCCTAGGACAGGGGCCCTCCTACGAGCAGTACTTC. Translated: CASSLRLLGQGPSYEQYF.

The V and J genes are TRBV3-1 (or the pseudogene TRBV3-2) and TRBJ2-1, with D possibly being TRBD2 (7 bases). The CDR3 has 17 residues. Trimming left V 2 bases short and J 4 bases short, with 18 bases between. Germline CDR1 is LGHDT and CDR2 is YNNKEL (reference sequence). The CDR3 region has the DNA TGTGCCAGCAGCCAAAATAGGGGGGGAGGGACTTACAATGAGCAGTTCTTC. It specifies CASSQNRGGGTYNEQFF.

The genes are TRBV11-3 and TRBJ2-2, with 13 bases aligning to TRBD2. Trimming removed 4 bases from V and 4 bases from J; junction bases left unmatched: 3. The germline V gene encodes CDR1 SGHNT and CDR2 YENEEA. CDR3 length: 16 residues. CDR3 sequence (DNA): TGTGCCAGCAGCTCGGGACTAGCGGGATCCACCGGGGAGCTGTTTTTT. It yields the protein CASSSGLAGSTGELFF.

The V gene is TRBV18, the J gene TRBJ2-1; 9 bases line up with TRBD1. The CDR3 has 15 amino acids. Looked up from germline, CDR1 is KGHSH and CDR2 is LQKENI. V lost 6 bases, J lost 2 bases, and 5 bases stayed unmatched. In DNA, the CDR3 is TGTGCCAGCTCGTCCGGGACAGGGACCTACAATGAGCAGTTCTTC. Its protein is CASSSGTGTYNEQFF.